These T cell receptor beta chains were read from a single sample in a study of shared clonotypes between healthy human individuals. This table comes from immunoSEQ multiplex PCR, and its TCRdb copy is limited to in-frame clones, with some not included. The table records millions of clones, about 92% of them present only once. The sequenced material came from naive CD8+ T cells from PBMCs. The receptors come from a man between 18 and 29 years old in good health. Some clones in this sample may be carry-over from other donors' samples. Each CDR3 is given with its conserved first and last residue.

V: TRBV10-1; CDR3: CASSVRGEDEQFF
V: TRBV5-6; CDR3: CASSLEVSPGTQYF
V: TRBV5-4; CDR3: CASSARLADYEQYF
V: TRBV11-2; CDR3: CASSFSQGAIYEQYF
V: TRBV27; CDR3: CASSSAGEQFF
V: TRBV27; CDR3: CASSMDRGRETQYF
V: TRBV7-9; CDR3: CAGSLASYYEQYF
V: TRBV27; CDR3: CASSARTSTGRTGELFF
V: TRBV2; CDR3: CASSEVGGPANYGYTF
V: TRBV11-2; CDR3: CASSERGQNTGELFF
V: TRBV19; CDR3: CASSIRTSGSYEQYF
V: TRBV6-5; CDR3: CASSNRGTGELFF
V: TRBV7-8; CDR3: CASIPADFSGNTIYF
V: TRBV7-6; CDR3: CASSVMTSGSTDTQYF
V: TRBV6-5; CDR3: CASHRGRSFSYEQYF
V: TRBV7-2; CDR3: CASSLVRRFKGAVDTQYF
V: TRBV5-6; CDR3: CASSPRGQTQYF
V: TRBV9; CDR3: CASSVSSGGPPYEQYF
V: TRBV7-9; CDR3: CASSLGSGIQYF
V: TRBV28; CDR3: CASSSGQVTQQYF
V: TRBV30; CDR3: CACPGTSTYEQYF
V: TRBV7-6; CDR3: CASSLETRGRTSGDEQYF
V: TRBV27; CDR3: CASITREGHNEQFF
V: TRBV6-5; CDR3: CASSYSVGPNTEAFF
V: TRBV11-2; CDR3: CASSSRTGGLSGYTF
V: TRBV9; CDR3: CASSATPTGGSGYTF
V: TRBV27; CDR3: CASSLGNPNTEAFF
V: TRBV19; CDR3: CASSISLSSYEQYF
V: TRBV27; CDR3: CASSFQLADVSYEQYF
V: TRBV10-3; CDR3: CAISVSSGYGDEQFF
V: TRBV7-9; CDR3: CASSLAGTNYEQYF
V: TRBV27; CDR3: CASSLPGSYNEQFF
V: TRBV25-1; CDR3: CASREAGLPGNTIYF